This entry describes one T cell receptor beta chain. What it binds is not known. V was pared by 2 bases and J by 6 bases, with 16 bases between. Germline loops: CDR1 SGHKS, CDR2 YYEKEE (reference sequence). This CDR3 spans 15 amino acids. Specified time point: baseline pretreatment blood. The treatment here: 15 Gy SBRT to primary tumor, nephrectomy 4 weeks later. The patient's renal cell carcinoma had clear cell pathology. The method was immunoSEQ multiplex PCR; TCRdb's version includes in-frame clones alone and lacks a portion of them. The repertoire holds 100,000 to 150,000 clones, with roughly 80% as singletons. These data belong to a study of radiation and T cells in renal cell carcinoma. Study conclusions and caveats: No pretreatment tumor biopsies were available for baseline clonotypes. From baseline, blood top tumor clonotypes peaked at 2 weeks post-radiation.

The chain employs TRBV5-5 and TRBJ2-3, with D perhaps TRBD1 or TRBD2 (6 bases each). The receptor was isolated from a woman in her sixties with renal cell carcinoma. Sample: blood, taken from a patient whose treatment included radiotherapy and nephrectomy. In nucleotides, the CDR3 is TGTGCCAGCAGCTTCCGGGGGCCTCGGCCCGATACGCAGTATTTT. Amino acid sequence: CASSFRGPRPDTQYF. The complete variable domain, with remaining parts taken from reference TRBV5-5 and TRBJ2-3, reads DAGVTQSPTHLIKTRGQQVTLRCSPISGHKSVSWYQQVLGQGPQFIFQYYEKEERGRGNFPDRFSARQFPNYSSELNVNALLLGDSALYLCASSFRGPRPDTQYFGPGTRLTVL.